This passage covers 18 T cell receptor beta chains from one sample sequenced in a study of response to subunit inactivated influenza vaccine. TCRdb itself ran the RT-PCR reads through MiXCR, one entry per CDR3 protein. Of about 500,000 distinct CDR3 sequences listed, 15% to 20% are singletons. The material sequenced was CD4+ T cells sorted from PBMCs, taken 23 months after vaccination. These receptors all stem from a man between 50 and 69 years old who received an inactivated influenza vaccine.

The chain uses TRBV6-6 and TRBJ1-2, with 7 positions matching TRBD1. The V gene's germline CDR1 is MNHNY and CDR2 SVGAGI (reference sequence). Trimming at V came to 8 bases and at J to 7 bases, leaving 7 bases not matched to a gene. This CDR3 is 12 amino acids long. The CDR3 loop is CASVDRDSGYTF. The CDR3 DNA follows: TGTGCCAGCGTAGACAGGGATAGTGGCTACACCTTC.

There are a few counts of this clonotype. The chain uses TRBV12-3 or TRBV12-4 and TRBJ1-2; D not certain. The length of the CDR3 is 13 residues. Trimming pared 3 bases from V and 3 bases from J, leaving 8 bases between. CDR3 nucleotide sequence: TGTGCCAGCAGTTTGCTCCCGGACTATGGCTACACCTTC. As protein: CASSLLPDYGYTF.

V gene TRBV15 combines with J gene TRBJ1-1; D not certain. This CDR3 contains 12 residues. Per the germline V gene, CDR1 is LNHNV and CDR2 is YYDKDF (reference sequence). Trimming removed 6 bases at V and 4 bases at J, with 9 bases between. The CDR3 here is CATRGSATEAFF. In nucleotides, the CDR3 is TGTGCCACCAGAGGGTCGGCCACTGAAGCTTTCTTT.

This clonotype was seen a handful of times. V usage is TRBV20-1 and J usage is TRBJ1-1; no clear D. CDR3 length: 15 residues. Trimming removed 3 bases at V and 1 base at J, with 15 bases between. Germline V gene lookup returns CDR1 DFQATT and CDR2 SNEGSKA (reference sequence). CDR3 amino acids: CSARGGPRRNTEAFF. Written as DNA, the CDR3 is TGCAGTGCTAGGGGCGGGCCTCGACGGAACACTGAAGCTTTCTTT.

This chain connects TRBV29-1 to TRBJ2-3; TRBD2 agrees at 12 bases. The CDR3 runs to 16 residues. With 6 bases clipped from V and 2 bases from J, the junction kept 9 bases outside the gene matches. CDR1 SQVTM and CDR2 ANQGSEA come from the germline V gene. CDR3 residues: CSVDLTSGRFTDTQYF. For the CDR3, the DNA is TGCAGCGTCGACCTGACTAGCGGGAGATTCACAGATACGCAGTATTTT.

This clonotype was observed a handful of times. DNA of the CDR3: TGTGCCAGCAGCTGGGCACAGCGGGGAGAGACCCAGTACTTC. As protein: CASSWAQRGETQYF. The J gene is TRBJ2-5, the V gene TRBV5-5; the match to TRBD2 covers 7 bases. Per germline, CDR1 SGHKS and CDR2 YYEKEE (reference sequence). The CDR3 runs to 14 residues. V trimming: 3 bases; J trimming: 4 bases; junction bases outside the gene matches: 6.

Only a few counts were recorded for this clonotype. The chain combines TRBV28 with TRBJ2-3; possible D gene TRBD2, 6 bases. CDR1 and CDR2 from the germline V gene are MDHEN and SYDVKM. V lost 6 bases, J lost 2 bases, and 15 bases lay in between. The CDR3 has 15 residues. The CDR3 bases are TGTGCCAGCAGCCGGAGGGTCCTAAACACAGATACGCAGTATTTT. Amino acid sequence: CASSRRVLNTDTQYF.

The CDR3 nucleotides are TGTGCCAGCAGTTTTAGGGGGGGTGGAGATACGCAGTATTTT. Amino acid sequence: CASSFRGGGDTQYF. The chain uses TRBV28 and TRBJ2-3; D is possibly TRBD2 (7 bases). In germline, CDR1 is MDHEN, CDR2 SYDVKM. Trimming took off 3 bases at V and 5 bases at J, with 12 bases between the two ends. The CDR3 has 14 residues.

This clonotype was counted ten times or more. The rearrangement joins TRBV6-6 to TRBJ1-1; a possible D gene is TRBD1 (6 bases). Germline V gene data show CDR1 as MNHNY and CDR2 as SVGAGI (reference sequence). The germline V and J ends were trimmed by 4 bases and 0 bases, with 6 bases remaining between them. The CDR3 spans 13 residues. This CDR3 is CASSWTVNTEAFF. For the CDR3, the DNA is TGTGCCAGCAGTTGGACAGTGAACACTGAAGCTTTCTTT.

The chain carries TRBV4-1 and TRBJ1-4; a possible D gene is TRBD1 (5 bases). Germline V gives CDR1 MGHRA, CDR2 YSYEKL. The CDR3 loop spans 15 amino acids. V lost 6 bases, J lost 7 bases, and 18 bases lay in between. The CDR3, as DNA: TGCGCCAGCAGACCTATCGGCAGGGAGACTGAAAAACTGTTTTTT. Its translation: CASRPIGRETEKLFF.

This clonotype occurred once. This sequence joins TRBV27 and TRBJ2-7, with no clear D. Trimming stripped 4 bases from V and 3 bases from J, with 13 bases between. Germline V gene lookup returns CDR1 MNHEY and CDR2 SMNVEV (reference sequence). This CDR3 region has 14 residues. Here the CDR3 reads CASSSRTRNYEQYF. CDR3 sequence (DNA): TGTGCCAGCAGTTCCCGGACCCGAAACTACGAGCAGTACTTC.

The chain joins TRBV18 to TRBJ2-7; 9 bases align to TRBD1. This CDR3 has 14 amino acids. Trimming at V came to 5 bases and at J to 4 bases, leaving 6 bases not matched to a gene. Germline CDR1 is KGHSH and CDR2 is LQKENI. The CDR3 reads CASSTTGGTYEQYF. Written as DNA, the CDR3 is TGTGCCAGCTCAACCACAGGGGGCACGTACGAGCAGTACTTC.

This clonotype was detected ten times or more. The chain links TRBV7-2 to TRBJ2-1; the match to TRBD2 covers 10 bases. Germline V gives CDR1 SGHTA, CDR2 FQGNSA. V lost 3 bases and J lost 2; bases outside the gene matches: 7. This CDR3 is 17 amino acids long. The CDR3 loop reads CASSFPLAGVTYNEQFF. CDR3 in DNA: TGTGCCAGCAGCTTTCCCCTAGCGGGGGTAACCTACAATGAGCAGTTCTTC.

The chain couples TRBV12-3 or TRBV12-4 to TRBJ1-5; 9 nucleotides align to TRBD1. CDR3 length: 17 amino acids. V trimming: 1 base; J trimming: 2 bases; junction bases outside the gene matches: 6. CDR3 in amino acids: CASSLGTGVGGNQPQHF. CDR3 DNA: TGTGCCAGCAGTTTAGGGACAGGGGTGGGGGGCAATCAGCCCCAGCATTTT.

This sequence joins TRBV5-6 and TRBJ2-5; 7 positions agree with TRBD1. The CDR3 length is 14 residues. In germline, CDR1 is SGHDT, CDR2 YYEEEE. The J segment lost 7 bases and the V segment lost 0 bases, leaving 6 bases of the junction unmatched. The CDR3 loop reads CASSLEGGRGTQYF. CDR3 nucleotides: TGTGCCAGCAGCTTGGAAGGGGGCAGGGGGACCCAGTACTTC. The entire variable domain, with the rest obtained from reference TRBV5-6 and TRBJ2-5, is as follows: DAGVTQSPTHLIKTRGQQVTLRCSPKSGHDTVSWYQQALGQGPQFIFQYYEEEERQRGNFPDRFSGHQFPNYSSELNVNALLLGDSALYLCASSLEGGRGTQYFGPGTRLLVL.

This clonotype was observed a few times. This chain uses TRBV29-1 with TRBJ1-1; D perhaps matches TRBD1 (5 bases). The CDR3 runs to 13 residues. CDR1 and CDR2 (germline): SQVTM, ANQGSEA. V was cut by 4 bases and J by 1 base, with 10 bases left in between. CDR3: CSVVRTPNTEAFF. The CDR3, as DNA: TGCAGCGTTGTTAGGACACCGAACACTGAAGCTTTCTTT.

The sample holds a few counts of this clonotype. The rearrangement links TRBV29-1 to TRBJ2-3, with 10 bases matching TRBD1. The V and J ends lost 7 bases and 3 bases, in that order; junction bases with no gene match: 13. The CDR3 has 16 amino acids. Germline V gives CDR1 SQVTM, CDR2 ANQGSEA. The CDR3 DNA is TGCAGCGCTACCCCCGGACAGGGGGTAAGGACAGATACGCAGTATTTT. Translated: CSATPGQGVRTDTQYF.

This clonotype was observed a few times. CDR3 loop: CASSYAPGYEQYF. DNA of the CDR3: TGTGCCAGCAGTTACGCGCCCGGCTACGAGCAGTACTTC. The chain links TRBV6-5 to TRBJ2-7; D is ambiguous. From germline, CDR1 is MNHEY and CDR2 SVGAGI. V gave up 2 bases and J gave up 3 bases, with 8 bases separating them. This CDR3 region has 13 residues.